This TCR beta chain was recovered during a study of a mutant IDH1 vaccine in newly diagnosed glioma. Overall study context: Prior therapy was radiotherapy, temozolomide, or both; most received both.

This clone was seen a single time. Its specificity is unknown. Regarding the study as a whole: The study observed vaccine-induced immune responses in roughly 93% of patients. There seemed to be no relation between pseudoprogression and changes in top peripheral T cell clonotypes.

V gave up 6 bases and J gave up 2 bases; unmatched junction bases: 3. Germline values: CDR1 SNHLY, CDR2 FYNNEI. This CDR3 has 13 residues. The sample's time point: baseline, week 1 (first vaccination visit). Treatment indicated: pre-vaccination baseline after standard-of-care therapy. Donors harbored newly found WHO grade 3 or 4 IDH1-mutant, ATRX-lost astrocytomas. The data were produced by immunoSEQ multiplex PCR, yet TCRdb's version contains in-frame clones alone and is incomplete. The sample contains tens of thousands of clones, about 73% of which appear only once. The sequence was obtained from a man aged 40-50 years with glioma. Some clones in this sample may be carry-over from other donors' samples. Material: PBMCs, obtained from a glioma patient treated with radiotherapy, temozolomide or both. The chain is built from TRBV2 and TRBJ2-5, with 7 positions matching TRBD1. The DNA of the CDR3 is TGTGCCAGCAGACAGGGGTTACAAGAGACCCAGTACTTC. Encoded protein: CASRQGLQETQYF. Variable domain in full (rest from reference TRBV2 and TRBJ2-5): EPEVTQTPSHQVTQMGQEVILRCVPISNHLYFYWYRQILGQKVEFLVSFYNNEISEKSEIFDDQFSVERPDGSNFTLKIRSTKLEDSAMYFCASRQGLQETQYFGPGTRLLVL.